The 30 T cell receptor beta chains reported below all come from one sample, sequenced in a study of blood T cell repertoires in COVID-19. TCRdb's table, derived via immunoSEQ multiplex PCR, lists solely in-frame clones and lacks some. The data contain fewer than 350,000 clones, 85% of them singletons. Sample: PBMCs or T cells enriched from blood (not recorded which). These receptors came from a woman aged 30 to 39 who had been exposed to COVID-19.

CDR3 amino acids: CASSVPGGDTQYF. CDR3 DNA sequence: TGTGCCAGCAGCGTTCCTGGGGGGGATACGCAGTATTTT. The gene calls are TRBV9 and TRBJ2-3; D possibly corresponds to TRBD2 (6 bases). V was trimmed by 2 bases and J by 6 bases, leaving 10 bases between them. Per the germline V gene, CDR1 is SGDLS and CDR2 is YYNGEE. CDR3 length: 13 amino acids.

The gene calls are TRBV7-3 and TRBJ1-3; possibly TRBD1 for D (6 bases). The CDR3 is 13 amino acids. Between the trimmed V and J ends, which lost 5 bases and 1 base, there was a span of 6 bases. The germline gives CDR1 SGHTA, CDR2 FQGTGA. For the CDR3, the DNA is TGTGCCAGCAGCACAGGGTCTGGAAACACCATATATTTT. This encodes CASSTGSGNTIYF.

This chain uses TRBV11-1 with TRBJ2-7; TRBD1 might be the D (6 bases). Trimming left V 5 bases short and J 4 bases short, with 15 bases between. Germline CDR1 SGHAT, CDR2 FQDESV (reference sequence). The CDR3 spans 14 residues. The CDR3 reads CASSLTQGSYEQYF. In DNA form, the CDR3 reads TGTGCCAGCAGCCTAACACAGGGTTCTTACGAGCAGTACTTC.

In DNA, the CDR3 is TGCGCCAGCAGCCACGGAACAGGACCATCTGGAAACACCATATATTTT. This gives the protein CASSHGTGPSGNTIYF. The gene calls are TRBV5-1 and TRBJ1-3; possibly TRBD1 for D (5 bases). CDR1 is SGHRS, CDR2 YFSETQ, per germline. Trimming pared 4 bases from V and 1 base from J, leaving 15 bases between. The CDR3 is made up of 16 amino acids. The entire variable domain, with the rest obtained from reference TRBV5-1 and TRBJ1-3, is as follows: KAGVTQTPRYLIKTRGQQVTLSCSPISGHRSVSWYQQTPGQGLQFLFEYFSETQRNKGNFPGRFSGRQFSNSRSEMNVSTLELGDSALYLCASSHGTGPSGNTIYFGEGSWLTVV.

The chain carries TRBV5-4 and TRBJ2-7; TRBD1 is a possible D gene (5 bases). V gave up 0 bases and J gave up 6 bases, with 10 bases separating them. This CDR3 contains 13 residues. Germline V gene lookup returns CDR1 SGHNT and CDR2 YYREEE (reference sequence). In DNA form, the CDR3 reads TGTGCCAGCAGCTTGGTGTGGGGCGGCGAGCAGTACTTC. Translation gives CASSLVWGGEQYF.

As DNA, the CDR3 is TGTGCCAGCAGTTACTACGGGACAGGGGCCTACGAGCAGTACTTC. It translates to CASSYYGTGAYEQYF. The V gene is TRBV28, the J gene TRBJ2-7, with 10 bases identical to TRBD1. The CDR3 runs to 15 residues. Looked up from germline, CDR1 is MDHEN and CDR2 is SYDVKM. The junction had 5 bases not matched to a gene; V was cut back by 4 bases and J by 2 bases.

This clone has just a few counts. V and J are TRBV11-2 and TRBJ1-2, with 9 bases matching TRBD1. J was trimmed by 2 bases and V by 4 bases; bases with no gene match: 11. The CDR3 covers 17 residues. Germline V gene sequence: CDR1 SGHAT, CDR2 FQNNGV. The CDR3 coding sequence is TGTGCCAGCAGCTCGAGGGGGACAGGGCTAACCAACTATGGCTACACCTTC. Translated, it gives CASSSRGTGLTNYGYTF.

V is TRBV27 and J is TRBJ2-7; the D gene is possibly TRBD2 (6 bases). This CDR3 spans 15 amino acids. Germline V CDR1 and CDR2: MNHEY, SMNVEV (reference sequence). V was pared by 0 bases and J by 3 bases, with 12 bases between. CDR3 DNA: TGTGCCAGCAGTTTATCCAGGAGGGACCTCTACGAGCAGTACTTC. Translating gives CASSLSRRDLYEQYF.

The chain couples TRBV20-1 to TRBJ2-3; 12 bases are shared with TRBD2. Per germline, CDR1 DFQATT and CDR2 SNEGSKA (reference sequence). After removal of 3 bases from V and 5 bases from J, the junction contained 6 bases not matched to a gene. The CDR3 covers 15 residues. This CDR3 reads CSASPPLAGGDTQYF. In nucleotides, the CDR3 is TGCAGTGCTAGTCCCCCACTAGCGGGAGGAGATACGCAGTATTTT.

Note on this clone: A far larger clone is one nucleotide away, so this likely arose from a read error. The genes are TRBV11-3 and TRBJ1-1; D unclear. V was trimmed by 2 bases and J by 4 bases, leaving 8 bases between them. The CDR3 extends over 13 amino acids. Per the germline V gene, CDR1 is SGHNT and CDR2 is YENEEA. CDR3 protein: CASSLMGGTEAFF. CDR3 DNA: TGTGCCAGCAGCTTAATGGGAGGCACTGAAGCTTTCTTT.

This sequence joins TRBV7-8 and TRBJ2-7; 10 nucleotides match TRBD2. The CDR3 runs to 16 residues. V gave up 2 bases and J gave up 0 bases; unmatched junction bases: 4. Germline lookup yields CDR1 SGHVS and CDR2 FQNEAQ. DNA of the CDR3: TGTGCCAGCAGCTTATGGCCTAGCGGGGGCTCCTACGAGCAGTACTTC. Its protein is CASSLWPSGGSYEQYF.

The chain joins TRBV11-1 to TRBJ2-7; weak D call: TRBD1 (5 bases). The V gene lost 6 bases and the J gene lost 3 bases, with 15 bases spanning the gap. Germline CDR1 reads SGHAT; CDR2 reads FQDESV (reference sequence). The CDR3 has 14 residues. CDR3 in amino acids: CASSPQENYYEQYF. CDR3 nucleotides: TGTGCCAGCAGTCCACAGGAAAACTACTACGAGCAGTACTTC.

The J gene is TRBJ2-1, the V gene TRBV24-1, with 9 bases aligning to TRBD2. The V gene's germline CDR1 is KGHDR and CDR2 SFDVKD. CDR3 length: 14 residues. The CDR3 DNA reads TGTGCTGCTCTAACAGCGGGAGGCTACAATGAGCAGTTCTTC. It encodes CAALTAGGYNEQFF.

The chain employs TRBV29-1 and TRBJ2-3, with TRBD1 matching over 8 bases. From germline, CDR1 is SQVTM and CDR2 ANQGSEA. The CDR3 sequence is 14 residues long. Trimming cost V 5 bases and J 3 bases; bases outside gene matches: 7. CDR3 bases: TGCAGCGTTTTCGGACAGGGACGGACAGATACGCAGTATTTT. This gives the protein CSVFGQGRTDTQYF.

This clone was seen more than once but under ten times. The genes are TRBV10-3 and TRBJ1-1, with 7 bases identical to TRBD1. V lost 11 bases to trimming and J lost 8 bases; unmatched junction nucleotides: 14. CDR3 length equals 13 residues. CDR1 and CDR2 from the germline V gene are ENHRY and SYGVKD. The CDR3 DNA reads TGTGCCGCGAGGACCACAGGGGCAACAGAAGCTTTCTTT. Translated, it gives CAARTTGATEAFF.

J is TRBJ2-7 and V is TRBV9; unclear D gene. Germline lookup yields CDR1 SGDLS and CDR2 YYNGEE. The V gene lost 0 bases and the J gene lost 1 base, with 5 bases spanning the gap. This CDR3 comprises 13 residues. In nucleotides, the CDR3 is TGTGCCAGCAGCGTAGCTCAGTCCTACGAGCAGTACTTC. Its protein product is CASSVAQSYEQYF.

The CDR3: CASSSDRYEQYF. CDR3 bases: TGTGCCAGCAGCTCTGACAGATACGAGCAGTACTTC. This chain links TRBV7-2 with TRBJ2-7, with D possibly matching TRBD1 (5 bases). Germline-derived CDR1 and CDR2 are SGHTA and FQGNSA. This CDR3 has 12 residues. Deletions cut 4 bases from V and 4 bases from J, with 8 bases between.

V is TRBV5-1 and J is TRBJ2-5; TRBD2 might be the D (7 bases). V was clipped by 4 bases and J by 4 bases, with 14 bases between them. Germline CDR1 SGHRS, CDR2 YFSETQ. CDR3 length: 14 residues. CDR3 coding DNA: TGCGCCAGCAGCGGGGGGGCCGGGGGAGAGACCCAGTACTTC. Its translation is CASSGGAGGETQYF.

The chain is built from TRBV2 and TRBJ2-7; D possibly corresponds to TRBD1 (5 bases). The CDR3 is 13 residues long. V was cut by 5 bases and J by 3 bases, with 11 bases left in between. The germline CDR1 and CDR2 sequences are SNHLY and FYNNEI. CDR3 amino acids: CASSIDSLYEQYF. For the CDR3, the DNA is TGTGCCAGCAGTATTGACAGCCTCTACGAGCAGTACTTC. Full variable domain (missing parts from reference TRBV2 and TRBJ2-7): EPEVTQTPSHQVTQMGQEVILRCVPISNHLYFYWYRQILGQKVEFLVSFYNNEISEKSEIFDDQFSVERPDGSNFTLKIRSTKLEDSAMYFCASSIDSLYEQYFGPGTRLTVT.

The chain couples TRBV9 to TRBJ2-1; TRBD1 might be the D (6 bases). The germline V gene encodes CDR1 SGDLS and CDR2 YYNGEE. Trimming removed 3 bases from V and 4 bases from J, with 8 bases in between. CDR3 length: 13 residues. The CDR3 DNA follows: TGTGCCAGCAGCGCAGGGGATTACAATGAGCAGTTCTTC. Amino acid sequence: CASSAGDYNEQFF.

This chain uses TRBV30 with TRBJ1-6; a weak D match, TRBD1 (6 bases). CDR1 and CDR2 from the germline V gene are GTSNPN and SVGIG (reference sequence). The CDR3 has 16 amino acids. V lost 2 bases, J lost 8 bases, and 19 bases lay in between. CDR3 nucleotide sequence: TGTGCCTGGAGTTCTCCAGGACAGCAAAATGATTCACCCCTCCACTTT. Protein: CAWSSPGQQNDSPLHF.

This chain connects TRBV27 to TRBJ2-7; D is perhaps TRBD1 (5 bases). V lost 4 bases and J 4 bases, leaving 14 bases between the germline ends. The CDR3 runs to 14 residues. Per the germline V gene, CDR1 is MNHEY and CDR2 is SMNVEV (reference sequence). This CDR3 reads CASSSTDPRYEQYF. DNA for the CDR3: TGTGCCAGCAGTTCGACAGACCCGAGGTACGAGCAGTACTTC.

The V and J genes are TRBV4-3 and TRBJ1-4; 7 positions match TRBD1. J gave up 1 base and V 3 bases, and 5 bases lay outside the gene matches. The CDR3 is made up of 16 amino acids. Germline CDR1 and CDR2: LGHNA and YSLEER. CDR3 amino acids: CASSQVNRGTNEKLFF. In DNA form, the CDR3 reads TGCGCCAGCAGCCAGGTTAACAGGGGAACTAATGAAAAACTGTTTTTT.

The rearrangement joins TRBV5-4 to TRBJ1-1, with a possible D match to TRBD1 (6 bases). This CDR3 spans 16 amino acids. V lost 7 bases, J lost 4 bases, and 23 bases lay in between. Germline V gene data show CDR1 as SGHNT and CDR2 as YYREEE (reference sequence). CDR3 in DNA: TGTGCCAGCTCTCTGGGACGGGGGGCGCGGGTCACTGAAGCTTTCTTT. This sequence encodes CASSLGRGARVTEAFF.

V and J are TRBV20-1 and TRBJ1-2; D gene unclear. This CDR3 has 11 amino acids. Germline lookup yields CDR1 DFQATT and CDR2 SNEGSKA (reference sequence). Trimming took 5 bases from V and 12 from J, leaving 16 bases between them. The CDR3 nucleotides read TGCAGTGCTCCGTCGATTTGGTTAGACACCTTC. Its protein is CSAPSIWLDTF.

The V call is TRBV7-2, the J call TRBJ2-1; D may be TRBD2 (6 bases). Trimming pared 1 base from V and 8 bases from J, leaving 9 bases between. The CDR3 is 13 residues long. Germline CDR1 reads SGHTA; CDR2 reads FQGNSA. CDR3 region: CASSLEGGDEQFF. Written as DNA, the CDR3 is TGTGCCAGCAGCTTAGAGGGAGGCGATGAGCAGTTCTTC.

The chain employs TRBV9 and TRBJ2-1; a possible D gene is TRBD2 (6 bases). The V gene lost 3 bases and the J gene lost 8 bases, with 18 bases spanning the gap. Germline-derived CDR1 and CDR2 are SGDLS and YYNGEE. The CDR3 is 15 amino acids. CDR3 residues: CASSATGVGGHEQFF. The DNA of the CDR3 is TGTGCCAGCAGCGCTACCGGAGTGGGGGGTCATGAGCAGTTCTTC.

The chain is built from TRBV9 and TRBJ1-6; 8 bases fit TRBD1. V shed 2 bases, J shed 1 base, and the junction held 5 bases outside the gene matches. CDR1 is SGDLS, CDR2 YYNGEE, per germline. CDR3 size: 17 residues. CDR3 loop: CASSVGQGPSYNSPLHF. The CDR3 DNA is TGTGCCAGCAGCGTCGGACAGGGCCCTTCCTATAATTCACCCCTCCACTTT.

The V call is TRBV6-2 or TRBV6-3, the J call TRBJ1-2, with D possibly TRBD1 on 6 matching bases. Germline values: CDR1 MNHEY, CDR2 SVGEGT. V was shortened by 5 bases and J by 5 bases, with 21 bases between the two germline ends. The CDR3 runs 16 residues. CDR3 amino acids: CASSTGQPTTGYGYTF. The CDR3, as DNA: TGTGCCAGCAGTACCGGACAGCCGACTACGGGGTATGGCTACACCTTC.

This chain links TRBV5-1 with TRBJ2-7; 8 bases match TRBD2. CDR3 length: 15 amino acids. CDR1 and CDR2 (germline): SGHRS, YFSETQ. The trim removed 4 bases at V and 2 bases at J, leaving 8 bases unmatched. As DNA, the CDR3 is TGCGCCAGCAGCCCCGGGAGGGGGGGAACCTACGAGCAGTACTTC. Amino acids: CASSPGRGGTYEQYF.